The entry that follows covers one T cell receptor beta chain sequence. Its antigen is not identified. Positively selected for CCR7, the CD45RO-negative cells used as naive CD8 cells excluded terminally differentiated effector memory CD45RA+ cells. The data stem from a study of shared clonotypes between healthy human individuals. Looking at the study overall: Those who served as donors were a couple of women and three men between the ages of 18 and 49. Findings and caveats of the study: Naive CD4 clonotypes were shared across a handful of donors at 4.5% to 6.5%.

Using immunoSEQ multiplex PCR, the repertoire was profiled, and TCRdb retains in-frame clones only, with some absent. Here the sample spans over 2,000,000 clones, roughly 93% being singletons. Material for sequencing was naive CD8+ T cells from PBMCs. This TCR was recovered from a man between 18 and 29 years old in good health. Some clones in this sample may be carry-over from other donors' samples.

The CDR3 spells CASSISDEQFF. The CDR3 nucleotides are TGTGCCAGCAGTATTAGTGATGAGCAGTTCTTC. The chain couples TRBV25-1 to TRBJ2-1; D is unclear. Trimming stripped 5 bases from V and 8 bases from J, with 7 bases between. Germline V lookup: CDR1 MGHDK, CDR2 SYGVNS. The CDR3 is 11 amino acids. The full variable domain, completed using reference TRBV25-1 and TRBJ2-1, is EADIYQTPRYLVIGTGKKITLECSQTMGHDKMYWYQQDPGMELHLIHYSYGVNSTEKGDLSSESTVSRIRTEHFPLTLESARPSHTSQYLCASSISDEQFFGPGTRLTVL.